These 19 T cell receptor beta chains came from one sample sequenced in a study of sequential checkpoint blockade in melanoma. Sequenced by immunoSEQ multiplex PCR; TCRdb stores in-frame clones only, minus some. This table holds more than 35,000 clones, about 88% found once. The treatment denotes: randomized to nivolumab then ipilimumab (arm A) or the reverse (arm B). The sample here was CD8+ T cells sorted from blood (inferred from file names), taken from a patient given nivolumab and ipilimumab in sequence. The receptors stem from a human donor with melanoma.

V and J are TRBV27 and TRBJ1-2; D gene unclear. The length of the CDR3 is 13 residues. The germline CDR1 and CDR2 sequences are MNHEY and SMNVEV (reference sequence). V shed 0 bases and J shed 5 bases, with 7 bases lying between them. CDR3 bases: TGTGCCAGCAGTTTATCCGAACAGTATGGCTACACCTTC. Its protein is CASSLSEQYGYTF.

V and J are TRBV13 and TRBJ2-3; 9 positions agree with TRBD2. Losses at the gene ends were 10 bases for V and 0 bases for J; bases not matched to a gene: 14. This CDR3 contains 17 residues. Germline lookup yields CDR1 PRHDT and CDR2 FYEKMQ (reference sequence). The CDR3 loop reads CAIRQRGEYSSTDTQYF. The CDR3 DNA reads TGTGCCATCCGGCAGCGGGGGGAATATTCTAGCACAGATACGCAGTATTTT.

This chain uses TRBV9 with TRBJ2-1; 12 bases are shared with TRBD2. V lost 0 bases, J lost 9 bases, and 10 bases stayed unmatched. Looked up from germline, CDR1 is SGDLS and CDR2 is YYNGEE. The CDR3 covers 17 residues. As DNA, the CDR3 is TGTGCCAGCAGCGTAGTGGCTAGCGGGAGGGCCGGTGGTGAGCAGTTCTTC. This codes for CASSVVASGRAGGEQFF.

The chain employs TRBV7-9 and TRBJ1-2; 8 bases are a match to TRBD1. Looked up from germline, CDR1 is SEHNR and CDR2 is FQNEAQ (reference sequence). J gave up 3 bases and V 4 bases, and 10 bases lay outside the gene matches. The CDR3 has 16 amino acids. CDR3 in amino acids: CASSSGRTGWDYGYTF. In DNA, the CDR3 is TGTGCCAGCAGCTCAGGCCGGACAGGGTGGGACTATGGCTACACCTTC.

V gene TRBV7-6 combines with J gene TRBJ2-1; 14 nucleotides match TRBD2. CDR1 is SGHVS and CDR2 is FNYEAQ in the germline V gene. The CDR3 is 16 residues long. The ends lost 4 bases at V and 8 bases at J; junction bases unmatched: 7. The CDR3 nucleotides are TGTGCCAGCAGCTCCCCCGGGACTAGCGGGAGAGATGAGCAGTTCTTC. The encoded protein is CASSSPGTSGRDEQFF. The full variable domain, its missing parts supplied by reference TRBV7-6 and TRBJ2-1, is GAGVSQSPRYKVTKRGQDVALRCDPISGHVSLYWYRQALGQGPEFLTYFNYEAQQDKSGLPNDRFSAERPEGSISTLTIQRTEQRDSAMYRCASSSPGTSGRDEQFFGPGTRLTVL.

This clone appeared once. This chain connects TRBV7-6 to TRBJ2-5; the D gene is possibly TRBD2 (6 bases). Trimming stripped 5 bases from V and 7 bases from J, with 11 bases between. The germline V gene encodes CDR1 SGHVS and CDR2 FNYEAQ. The CDR3 extends over 12 amino acids. The CDR3 region is CASSRREGTQYF. Written as DNA, the CDR3 is TGTGCCAGCAGCCGGCGGGAAGGGACCCAGTACTTC.

The chain recombines TRBV2 with TRBJ2-7; 9 bases are shared with TRBD1. The junction had 5 bases not matched to a gene; V was cut back by 3 bases and J by 5 bases. This CDR3 region has 14 residues. Germline CDR1 is SNHLY and CDR2 is FYNNEI. For the CDR3, the DNA is TGTGCCAGCAGTGACGGACAGGGGAGAAACGAGCAGTACTTC. It encodes CASSDGQGRNEQYF.

The V and J genes are TRBV4-1 and TRBJ2-2; perhaps TRBD2 as D (7 bases). CDR3 size: 17 residues. CDR1 is MGHRA, CDR2 YSYEKL, per germline. V was trimmed by 2 bases and J by 6 bases, leaving 19 bases between them. The CDR3 nucleotides read TGCGCCAGCAGCCAATATGGCCCGGGGGGCGCCCCCGGGGAGCTGTTTTTT. Protein sequence: CASSQYGPGGAPGELFF.

The chain combines TRBV28 with TRBJ1-1, with D perhaps TRBD1 (5 bases). Germline CDR1 MDHEN, CDR2 SYDVKM. Deletions cut 3 bases from V and 0 bases from J, with 8 bases between. The CDR3 runs to 14 residues. CDR3 bases: TGTGCCAGCAGTTTGGCAGGGATGAACACTGAAGCTTTCTTT. Translating gives CASSLAGMNTEAFF.

There are a few counts of this clone. The chain has TRBV19 and TRBJ1-3, with D possibly matching TRBD1 (6 bases). Trimming cost V 3 bases and J 3 bases, with 9 bases left between them. The CDR3 extends over 14 amino acids. Germline CDR1 and CDR2: LNHDA and SQIVND (reference sequence). The CDR3 reads CASSIGQFGNTIYF. The CDR3 DNA is TGTGCCAGTAGTATCGGACAGTTTGGAAACACCATATATTTT.

The chain carries TRBV6-1 and TRBJ1-2, with a weak D call TRBD1 (5 bases). The CDR3 spans 14 residues. Germline lookup yields CDR1 MNHNS and CDR2 SASEGT. Trimming removed 4 bases from V and 4 bases from J, with 13 bases in between. CDR3 protein: CASSGQGGTYGYTF. The CDR3 DNA follows: TGTGCCAGCAGTGGTCAGGGTGGTACCTATGGCTACACCTTC.

This rearrangement joins TRBV4-1 to TRBJ1-5, with 9 bases identical to TRBD1. The germline CDR1 and CDR2 sequences are MGHRA and YSYEKL. V gave up 4 bases and J gave up 2 bases; unmatched junction bases: 3. This CDR3 is built from 15 residues. CDR3 residues: CASSLQGAGNQPQHF. The CDR3 DNA reads as TGCGCCAGCAGCCTACAGGGGGCGGGCAATCAGCCCCAGCATTTT.

The chain employs TRBV6-1 and TRBJ2-3, with 8 positions matching TRBD2. The CDR3 runs 15 residues. V was clipped by 11 bases and J by 1 base; unmatched bases: 11. The V gene's germline CDR1 is MNHNS and CDR2 SASEGT. The CDR3 reads CAGTFSGSGTDTQYF. CDR3 DNA sequence: TGTGCCGGCACCTTCAGCGGGAGCGGCACAGATACGCAGTATTTT.

This clone was recorded a few times. The rearrangement links TRBV28 to TRBJ2-7, with D possibly TRBD2 on 5 matching bases. The CDR3 length is 15 residues. Trimming removed 3 bases from V and 0 bases from J, with 12 bases in between. CDR1 is MDHEN, CDR2 SYDVKM, per germline. The CDR3 region is CASSFRGRSSYEQYF. CDR3 coding DNA: TGTGCCAGCAGTTTCCGGGGTAGGAGCTCCTACGAGCAGTACTTC.

CDR3 residues: CASSVAASADTQYF. The CDR3 DNA sequence: TGTGCCAGCAGCGTAGCGGCTAGTGCAGATACGCAGTATTTT. The chain couples TRBV9 to TRBJ2-3; D is unresolved. Per germline, CDR1 SGDLS and CDR2 YYNGEE. CDR3 length: 14 amino acids. Trimming stripped 0 bases from V and 4 bases from J, with 9 bases between. Full variable domain (remainder filled in from reference TRBV9 and TRBJ2-3): DSGVTQTPKHLITATGQRVTLRCSPRSGDLSVYWYQQSLDQGLQFLIQYYNGEERAKGNILERFSAQQFPDLHSELNLSSLELGDSALYFCASSVAASADTQYFGPGTRLTVL.

The chain employs TRBV27 and TRBJ2-5, with no clear D. The DNA end is a closer match to TRBJ2-7, so the J assignment may be wrong. The CDR3 consists of 17 residues. CDR1 and CDR2 (germline): MNHEY, SMNVEV (reference sequence). The CDR3 sequence is CASSPRTSVEALYEQYF. CDR3 coding DNA: TGTGCCAGCAGTCCTAGAACCAGTGTGGAAGCCCTCTACGAGCAGTACTTC.

This clone was seen only once. The CDR3 here is CASSLYSGRATDTQYF. In DNA, the CDR3 is TGTGCCAGCAGCCTATATAGCGGGAGGGCCACAGATACGCAGTATTTT. The chain links TRBV7-9 to TRBJ2-3; TRBD2 aligns across 11 bases. The germline CDR1 and CDR2 sequences are SEHNR and FQNEAQ (reference sequence). V was pared by 5 bases and J by 2 bases, with 6 bases of the junction left unmatched. The CDR3 has 16 residues.

The chain carries TRBV19 and TRBJ1-2; D is possibly TRBD1 (5 bases). This CDR3 contains 15 residues. V gave up 3 bases and J gave up 4 bases, with 15 bases separating them. CDR1 and CDR2 from the germline V gene are LNHDA and SQIVND (reference sequence). In nucleotides, the CDR3 is TGTGCCAGTAGTATGCATGTGGGGGGGGGCTATGGCTACACCTTC. This encodes CASSMHVGGGYGYTF.

V and J are TRBV27 and TRBJ2-7, with a possible D match to TRBD2 (6 bases). The CDR3 totals 13 residues. V was clipped by 8 bases and J by 0 bases, with 11 bases between them. Looked up from germline, CDR1 is MNHEY and CDR2 is SMNVEV (reference sequence). CDR3 amino acids: CASWGVSSYEQYF. The CDR3 DNA reads as TGTGCCAGCTGGGGGGTCAGCTCCTACGAGCAGTACTTC.